Shown below are 21 T cell receptor beta chains from a single sample sequenced in a study of molecular identifiers for immune sequencing clone quantification. TCRdb redid the calling of the PCR reads with MiXCR, one entry per CDR3 protein. The sample yields under 350,000 distinct CDR3 sequences, under 25% seen once. Sequencing input: naive CD8+ T cells from blood, with Jurkat cell RNA spiked in. Sample subset: FACS-sorted CD8+CD4-CCR7+CD45RA+ naive T cells. The receptor source for this set is a human donor in good health. Some libraries in this study had Jurkat cell RNA spiked in.

V and J are TRBV19 and TRBJ2-1; D perhaps matches TRBD2 (5 bases). V gave up 7 bases and J gave up 8 bases, with 15 bases separating them. The CDR3 has 13 residues. Germline CDR1 reads LNHDA; CDR2 reads SQIVND (reference sequence). CDR3 bases: TGTGCCAGTATCATGGCCGGGGAAGATGAGCAGTTCTTC. Translation gives CASIMAGEDEQFF.

This clonotype was seen many times. The chain employs TRBV28 and TRBJ2-3, with D unclear. The length of the CDR3 is 13 residues. The V gene's germline CDR1 is MDHEN and CDR2 SYDVKM. Deletions cut 3 bases from V and 6 bases from J, with 10 bases between. CDR3 DNA: TGTGCCAGCAGTTTCAGACTCGGGGATACGCAGTATTTT. Its translation is CASSFRLGDTQYF.

This clonotype was seen only a few times. The chain uses TRBV5-4 and TRBJ1-5; a weak D match, TRBD1 (5 bases). V was trimmed by 0 bases and J by 1 base, leaving 11 bases between them. CDR1 SGHNT and CDR2 YYREEE come from the germline V gene (reference sequence). The CDR3 consists of 16 residues. As DNA, the CDR3 is TGTGCCAGCAGCTTGGAGGGGACGGGGAGCAATCAGCCCCAGCATTTT. It yields the protein CASSLEGTGSNQPQHF. The whole variable domain, filled in from reference TRBV5-4 and TRBJ1-5, reads ETGVTQSPTHLIKTRGQQVTLRCSSQSGHNTVSWYQQALGQGPQFIFQYYREEENGRGNFPPRFSGLQFPNYSSELNVNALELDDSALYLCASSLEGTGSNQPQHFGDGTRLSIL.

Ten or more counts support this clonotype. A much larger clonotype is one base distant, so this may be a read error. V and J are TRBV7-9 and TRBJ2-3; D is ambiguous. Trimming left V 1 base short and J 2 bases short, with 1 base between. CDR3 length: 12 amino acids. Germline V gives CDR1 SEHNR, CDR2 FQNEAQ (reference sequence). The CDR3, as DNA: TGTGCCAGCAGCTTAGACACAGATACGCAGTATTTT. Translation: CASSLDTDTQYF.

The V gene is TRBV2, the J gene TRBJ1-1; TRBD1 is a possible D gene (6 bases). CDR1 is SNHLY and CDR2 is FYNNEI in the germline V gene. Trimming removed 8 bases from V and 7 bases from J, with 14 bases in between. The CDR3 has 12 residues. The CDR3 spells CASCVDRSEAFF. The CDR3 nucleotides read TGTGCCAGCTGTGTAGACAGGAGTGAAGCTTTCTTT.

This chain links TRBV24-1 with TRBJ2-3; 8 nucleotides agree with TRBD1. J was trimmed by 4 bases and V by 7 bases; bases with no gene match: 3. The CDR3 runs 13 residues. In germline, CDR1 is KGHDR, CDR2 SFDVKD. The CDR3 region has the DNA TGTGCCACCAGAGAGACAGGGGCAGATACGCAGTATTTT. This translates into CATRETGADTQYF.

About this clonotype itself: One junction end disagrees with the germline gene, perhaps due to a read error. The chain is built from TRBV2 and TRBJ1-1; D perhaps matches TRBD1 (6 bases). The germline V gene encodes CDR1 SNHLY and CDR2 FYNNEI. The CDR3 is 14 amino acids. The CDR3 nucleotides are TGTGCCCGCAGTGAAGGGCAGGGGTTCACTGAAGCTTTCTTT. Protein sequence: CARSEGQGFTEAFF. The full variable domain, with the rest looked up from reference TRBV2 and TRBJ1-1, is EPEVTQTPSHQVTQMGQEVILRCVPISNHLYFYWYRQILGQKVEFLVSFYNNEISEKSEIFDDQFSVERPDGSNFTLKIRSTKLEDSAMYFCARSEGQGFTEAFFGQGTRLTVV.

On this clonotype itself: This may be a read error: a much more frequent sequence differs by one nucleotide. The V gene is TRBV10-2, the J gene TRBJ1-1; 10 bases fit TRBD1. The CDR3 spans 15 residues. With 4 bases clipped from V and 6 bases from J, the junction kept 8 bases outside the gene matches. CDR1 and CDR2 (germline): WSHSY, SAAADI. The CDR3 sequence: CASSAVATGGSEAFF. The CDR3 DNA follows: TGCGCCAGCAGTGCAGTTGCGACAGGGGGCTCTGAAGCTTTCTTT.

As regards this clonotype: A junction boundary mismatches the germline segment, possibly from a read error. The genes are TRBV7-2 and TRBJ2-7; no definite D call. The germline gives CDR1 SGHTA, CDR2 FQGNSA. The CDR3 runs to 14 residues. As DNA, the CDR3 is TGTGCCAGCAGCCAAGTTTTGAGCTCCTACGCGCAGTACTTC. This codes for CASSQVLSSYAQYF.

As concerns this clonotype: This may be a read error: a much more frequent sequence differs by one nucleotide. The chain joins TRBV30 to TRBJ1-1; D is ambiguous. This CDR3 has 13 amino acids. Germline CDR1 is GTSNPN and CDR2 is SVGIG (reference sequence). In DNA form, the CDR3 reads TGTGCCTGGAGAGCAGACCCGAACACTGAAGGTTTCTTT. Amino acid sequence: CAWRADPNTEGFF.

On this clonotype: Given a much more abundant clone one base away, this may be a read error. The rearrangement uses TRBV12-3 or TRBV12-4 and TRBJ1-1; D not certain. This CDR3 spans 13 amino acids. V lost 3 bases to trimming and J lost 1 base, with 6 bases between them. Here the CDR3 DNA reads TGTGCCAGCAGTTTTACGGGGAACACTGAAGCTTTCTTT. This encodes CASSFTGNTEAFF.

This clonotype was seen more than once but under ten times. V gene TRBV10-1 combines with J gene TRBJ2-5; TRBD2 is a possible D gene (5 bases). V lost 3 bases to trimming and J lost 4 bases, with 12 bases between them. Germline CDR1 reads WNHNN; CDR2 reads SYGVQD (reference sequence). The CDR3 is 14 residues long. CDR3 bases: TGCGCCAGCAGTGACCCAGCGGAGGTAGAGACCCAGTACTTC. Protein: CASSDPAEVETQYF.

The chain couples TRBV28 to TRBJ1-2; 7 bases align to TRBD1. Losses at the gene ends were 5 bases for V and 14 bases for J; bases not matched to a gene: 11. Germline values: CDR1 MDHEN, CDR2 SYDVKM. CDR3 length equals 12 residues. CDR3 sequence: CASSEPGQVYTF. In DNA, the CDR3 is TGTGCCAGCAGTGAGCCCGGACAGGTGTATACCTTC.

For this clonotype: One end of the junction is discordant with germline, which a read error may explain. The chain couples TRBV7-6 to TRBJ2-3; D is unresolved. Germline V gene data show CDR1 as SGHVS and CDR2 as FNYEAQ. The CDR3 length is 14 residues. CDR3 nucleotides: TGTACCAGCAGCTCCGGATTAAGCACAGATACGCAGTATTTT. Protein sequence: CTSSSGLSTDTQYF.

V gene TRBV19 combines with J gene TRBJ2-1; TRBD1 matches 9 bases. V was clipped by 9 bases and J by 4 bases; unmatched bases: 7. Germline CDR1 reads LNHDA; CDR2 reads SQIVND (reference sequence). This CDR3 spans 14 amino acids. The CDR3 here is CASNQDRGYNEQFF. Here the CDR3 DNA reads TGTGCCAGCAATCAGGACAGGGGATACAATGAGCAGTTCTTC.

As concerns this clonotype: A much larger clone is a single base away; this may be a read error. The rearrangement joins TRBV18 to TRBJ1-1; perhaps TRBD1 as D (5 bases). Per germline, CDR1 KGHSH and CDR2 LQKENI. The CDR3 spans 15 residues. This CDR3 reads CASSPVGGDDTEASF. The CDR3 DNA follows: TGTGCCAGCTCACCCGTGGGAGGGGACGACACTGAAGCTTCCTTT.

This clonotype was counted a few times. This chain links TRBV7-6 with TRBJ2-3, with TRBD2 identical over 8 bases. Germline V gene data show CDR1 as SGHVS and CDR2 as FNYEAQ. J was trimmed by 0 bases and V by 3 bases; bases with no gene match: 20. The length of the CDR3 is 21 residues. CDR3 region: CASSFHAPRTGGPGSTDTQYF. Here the CDR3 DNA reads TGTGCCAGCAGCTTCCACGCGCCTAGAACGGGAGGGCCGGGGAGCACAGATACGCAGTATTTT.

Worth noting for this clonotype: Germline and junction disagree at one end, which may indicate a read error. V is TRBV20-1 and J is TRBJ2-7; D may be TRBD1 (6 bases). CDR1 and CDR2 (germline): DFQATT, SNEGSKA (reference sequence). This CDR3 region has 15 residues. CDR3 residues: CSAHDGTQPGYKQYF. CDR3 coding DNA: TGCAGTGCTCATGACGGGACACAACCAGGCTACAAGCAGTACTTC.

This clonotype was found a few times. For the CDR3, the DNA is TGCGCCAGCAGCTTGGAAGGACCAGGGGGCGAAGGCTACACCTTC. The encoded protein is CASSLEGPGGEGYTF. The chain recombines TRBV5-1 with TRBJ1-2; TRBD1 agrees at 8 bases. Germline CDR1 SGHRS, CDR2 YFSETQ. The junction had 9 bases not matched to a gene; V was cut back by 0 bases and J by 8 bases. The CDR3 covers 15 residues.

The chain links TRBV19 to TRBJ1-2; the match to TRBD1 covers 7 bases. The V and J ends lost 5 bases and 7 bases, in that order; junction bases with no gene match: 7. The V gene's germline CDR1 is LNHDA and CDR2 SQIVND (reference sequence). The CDR3 extends over 13 amino acids. The CDR3 coding sequence is TGTGCCAGTAGTTTTTCGACAGGGCTTGGCTACACCTTC. Its protein is CASSFSTGLGYTF.

This clonotype was observed many times. This chain connects TRBV5-6 to TRBJ2-7, with no clear D. CDR1 SGHDT and CDR2 YYEEEE come from the germline V gene. V was shortened by 0 bases and J by 3 bases, with 7 bases between the two germline ends. The CDR3 has 13 amino acids. This CDR3 is CASSLGTYYEQYF. CDR3 sequence (DNA): TGTGCCAGCAGCTTGGGGACCTACTACGAGCAGTACTTC.